This T cell receptor (beta chain) stems from a study of T cells after yellow fever vaccination. Study as a whole: When fractions had low cell numbers, they were prepared with SMART-Seq v4 Ultra Low Input. Study-level findings and limits: Post-booster repertoires contained most primary-vaccination clones again (around 97% CD4, about 90% CD8). The secondary response was weaker but peaked faster, day 5 versus 15. Just a small share of clonotypes turned up in the CD4 compartment as well as the CD8 compartment.

TCRdb called the 5' RACE reads again in MiXCR, with one record for every CDR3 protein. The sample includes approximately 600,000 distinct CDR3 sequences, 10% to 15% of them seen just once. This clonotype was counted only a few times. The antigen is unknown. V shed 5 bases and J 5 bases; nucleotides not matched to a gene: 12. CDR3 length equals 16 residues. CDR1 and CDR2 (germline): SGHTA, FQGNSA. The sequences come from PBMCs, collected on the day of the yellow fever booster vaccination. This chain connects TRBV7-2 to TRBJ2-5, with 9 bases identical to TRBD1. This sequence was found in a man aged 25-40 years who received the YFV17D yellow fever vaccine. The CDR3 DNA follows: TGTGCCAGCAGCCGTCCCGGGACAGGGTCGGGGGAGACCCAGTACTTC. This encodes CASSRPGTGSGETQYF.